These 11 T cell receptor beta chains were sequenced from one sample in a study of T-cell memory formation after mild COVID-19 (dated by TCRdb to the early 2020s). The library was prepared using 5' RACE. TCRdb records Illumina NovaSeq 6000 as the sequencer. TCRdb itself trimmed the public reads at Q25 with fastp, ran MiXCR and retained productive beta chains. A single entry per CDR3 protein holds the most common genes and DNA from its merged rows. This sample holds over 300,000 distinct CDR3 sequences; 20% to 25% were observed only once. The top ten clones comprise around 23% of the sample. The specimen was PBMCs or a T cell subset sorted from them (not recorded which). These receptors were taken from a man aged 18 to 30 who had mild COVID-19 (a few samples of this study predate the infection). The sample titles of this study are shuffled in the database, so cell type and time point are left out; the donor was told from shared clones.

The table lists this clonotype with a few counts. The V call is TRBV5-1, the J call TRBJ2-5, with 9 bases identical to TRBD2. This CDR3 comprises 16 residues. From germline, CDR1 is SGHRS and CDR2 YFSETQ. J gave up 4 bases and V 2 bases, and 9 bases lay outside the gene matches. CDR3 coding DNA: TGCGCCAGCAGCTTTGGTGGAGCGGGGGGTGGAGAGACCCAGTACTTC. Translating gives CASSFGGAGGGETQYF.

This clonotype occurred many times. The chain employs TRBV14 and TRBJ1-1; D may be TRBD1 (5 bases). Trimming pared 0 bases from V and 5 bases from J, leaving 13 bases between. In germline, CDR1 is SGHDN, CDR2 FVKESK. CDR3 length equals 15 residues. CDR3 loop: CASSQDGAGWTEAFF. For the CDR3, the DNA is TGTGCCAGCAGCCAAGATGGGGCAGGGTGGACTGAAGCTTTCTTT.

The V and J genes are TRBV24-1 and TRBJ1-1; unclear D gene. Germline values: CDR1 KGHDR, CDR2 SFDVKD. Trimming shortened V by 4 bases and J by 4 bases, and 3 bases separated the two germline ends. This CDR3 is built from 11 residues. The CDR3 region is CATSDGTEAFF. In nucleotides, the CDR3 is TGTGCCACCAGTGACGGCACTGAAGCTTTCTTT.

The chain carries TRBV4-3 and TRBJ1-1; a possible D gene is TRBD1 (5 bases). The V gene's germline CDR1 is LGHNA and CDR2 YSLEER. With 0 bases removed from V and 5 bases from J, the gap between germline ends came to 13 bases. This CDR3 is built from 15 residues. For the CDR3, the DNA is TGCGCCAGCAGCCAAGATACCCCCAGGGATACTGAAGCTTTCTTT. Amino acid sequence: CASSQDTPRDTEAFF.

The rearrangement joins TRBV28 to TRBJ2-5; 8 nucleotides align to TRBD2. The germline V gene encodes CDR1 MDHEN and CDR2 SYDVKM. The length of the CDR3 is 15 residues. With V trimmed by 5 bases and J by 1 base, 6 bases remained unmatched. The CDR3 region has the DNA TGTGCCAGCAGTCAAGCGGGGGCCTCCCAAGAGACCCAGTACTTC. It specifies CASSQAGASQETQYF.

The DNA of the CDR3 is TGTGCCAGCAGCCAAGGACAGGGAAGTTACACCGGGGAGCTGTTTTTT. This gives the protein CASSQGQGSYTGELFF. The V gene is TRBV4-2, the J gene TRBJ2-2, with 7 bases aligning to TRBD1. Germline lookup yields CDR1 LGHNA and CDR2 YNFKEQ. The CDR3 is 16 residues long. V was clipped by 1 base and J by 3 bases; unmatched bases: 5.

The V and J genes are TRBV7-3 and TRBJ1-1; 8 bases are shared with TRBD1. Germline CDR1 and CDR2: SGHTA and FQGTGA. V trimming: 5 bases; J trimming: 8 bases; junction bases outside the gene matches: 7. The CDR3 totals 13 residues. The CDR3 DNA follows: TGTGCCAGCAGCCCCCAGACAGGGGTAGAAGCTTTCTTT. Amino acids: CASSPQTGVEAFF.

This clonotype was recorded a few times. This chain uses TRBV5-1 with TRBJ1-2; tentative D call: TRBD1 (6 bases). In germline, CDR1 is SGHRS, CDR2 YFSETQ. The CDR3 totals 13 residues. V lost 5 bases, J lost 8 bases, and 16 bases lay in between. The CDR3 region is CASRRDMQGGYTF. CDR3 nucleotide sequence: TGCGCCAGCAGACGGGACATGCAAGGAGGCTACACCTTC.

This clonotype was recorded a few times. V gene TRBV4-1 combines with J gene TRBJ2-3, with D perhaps TRBD2 (6 bases). This CDR3 is built from 15 residues. Germline CDR1 MGHRA, CDR2 YSYEKL. The V end lost 3 bases, the J end lost 10 bases, and 20 bases lay between the germline ends. Here the CDR3 reads CASSQYEDGTGAQYF. CDR3 DNA: TGCGCCAGCAGCCAGTATGAGGACGGGACTGGGGCGCAGTATTTT.

The chain carries TRBV3-1 and TRBJ2-3; 10 nucleotides line up with TRBD2. The CDR3 contains 15 residues. V shed 4 bases, J shed 5 bases, and the junction held 6 bases outside the gene matches. Per the germline V gene, CDR1 is LGHDT and CDR2 is YNNKEL (reference sequence). The CDR3 loop reads CASSPPAGGVDTQYF. In nucleotides, the CDR3 is TGTGCCAGCAGCCCCCCAGCGGGGGGGGTAGATACGCAGTATTTT.

V gene TRBV29-1 combines with J gene TRBJ2-7; the D is unclear. The V gene lost 5 bases and the J gene lost 3 bases, with 8 bases spanning the gap. Germline V CDR1 and CDR2: SQVTM, ANQGSEA. The CDR3 contains 11 residues. The CDR3 nucleotides read TGCAGCGTTATAATCAGCTACGAGCAGTACTTC. The encoded protein is CSVIISYEQYF.